These 8 T cell receptor beta chains came from one sample sequenced in a study of OX40 agonist ivuxolimab in advanced cancers. Only in-frame clones appear in the TCRdb table, and some are missing; sequencing was by immunoSEQ multiplex PCR. Of under 85,000 clones in the sample, less than 90% were seen once. The specimen was CD4+ or CD8+ T cells sorted from blood, collected in a trial of the OX40 agonist ivuxolimab. These receptors all come from an adult with an advanced solid tumor such as melanoma, head and neck, liver or kidney cancer.

The J gene is TRBJ2-5, the V gene TRBV7-7; 8 nucleotides line up with TRBD2. The CDR3 contains 15 residues. Germline trimming cut 2 bases from V and 7 bases from J; bases unmatched to any gene: 9. Germline V CDR1 and CDR2: SSHAT, FNYEAQ (reference sequence). The CDR3 region is CASSLSTSGEGTQYF. The CDR3, as DNA: TGTGCCAGCAGCTTATCCACTAGCGGAGAAGGGACCCAGTACTTC.

In this sample, this clone turned up once. The V and J genes are TRBV4-3 and TRBJ2-1; D ambiguous. Germline V gene data show CDR1 as LGHNA and CDR2 as YSLEER. The CDR3 has 13 amino acids. V was shortened by 2 bases and J by 8 bases, with 10 bases between the two germline ends. CDR3 residues: CASSQRPGDEQFF. The CDR3, as DNA: TGCGCCAGCAGCCAAAGGCCTGGGGATGAGCAGTTCTTC.

The rearrangement joins TRBV7-2 to TRBJ1-2, with no clear D. V lost 5 bases, J lost 2 bases, and 9 bases lay in between. This CDR3 comprises 13 residues. CDR1 and CDR2 from the germline V gene are SGHTA and FQGNSA. The CDR3 here is CASSASENYGYTF. The CDR3 nucleotides read TGTGCCAGCAGCGCATCGGAGAACTATGGCTACACCTTC.

This chain uses TRBV7-2 with TRBJ2-1; TRBD2 matches at 8 bases. The CDR3 covers 15 residues. V lost 5 bases to trimming and J lost 7 bases; unmatched junction nucleotides: 10. Germline loops: CDR1 SGHTA, CDR2 FQGNSA. CDR3 DNA: TGTGCCAGCAGCCTGGAACGGGGGGGATTGAATGAGCAGTTCTTC. Translated, it gives CASSLERGGLNEQFF.

The chain is built from TRBV27 and TRBJ2-1; no clear D. Germline V CDR1 and CDR2: MNHEY, SMNVEV (reference sequence). The CDR3 length is 13 residues. V lost 7 bases to trimming and J lost 8 bases, with 15 bases between them. The DNA for the CDR3 is TGTGCCAGCACCGCCCCAAGGGCCGATGAGCAGTTCTTC. It translates to CASTAPRADEQFF.

This sequence joins TRBV4-3 and TRBJ2-3, with TRBD2 matching 10 bases. The germline gives CDR1 LGHNA, CDR2 YSLEER. CDR3 length: 17 amino acids. V was pared by 0 bases and J by 5 bases, with 8 bases of the junction left unmatched. DNA for the CDR3: TGCGCCAGCAGCCAAGAGGGTCTAGCGGGAGCGGTAGATACGCAGTATTTT. Its protein product is CASSQEGLAGAVDTQYF.

This sequence joins TRBV5-1 and TRBJ1-2, with D tentatively TRBD1 (5 bases). The V end lost 4 bases, the J end lost 0 bases, and 10 bases lay between the germline ends. In germline, CDR1 is SGHRS, CDR2 YFSETQ. This CDR3 comprises 14 residues. CDR3 in amino acids: CASSPGGSNYGYTF. CDR3 DNA sequence: TGCGCCAGCAGCCCCGGGGGTTCTAACTATGGCTACACCTTC.

This clone was detected once. This chain uses TRBV30 with TRBJ1-5, with 8 bases lining up with TRBD1. Germline CDR1 GTSNPN, CDR2 SVGIG (reference sequence). V gave up 3 bases and J gave up 10 bases; unmatched junction bases: 14. The CDR3 covers 15 residues. CDR3 region: CAWRKSDRGIAPQHF. DNA for the CDR3: TGTGCCTGGAGAAAAAGTGACAGGGGTATTGCACCCCAGCATTTT.